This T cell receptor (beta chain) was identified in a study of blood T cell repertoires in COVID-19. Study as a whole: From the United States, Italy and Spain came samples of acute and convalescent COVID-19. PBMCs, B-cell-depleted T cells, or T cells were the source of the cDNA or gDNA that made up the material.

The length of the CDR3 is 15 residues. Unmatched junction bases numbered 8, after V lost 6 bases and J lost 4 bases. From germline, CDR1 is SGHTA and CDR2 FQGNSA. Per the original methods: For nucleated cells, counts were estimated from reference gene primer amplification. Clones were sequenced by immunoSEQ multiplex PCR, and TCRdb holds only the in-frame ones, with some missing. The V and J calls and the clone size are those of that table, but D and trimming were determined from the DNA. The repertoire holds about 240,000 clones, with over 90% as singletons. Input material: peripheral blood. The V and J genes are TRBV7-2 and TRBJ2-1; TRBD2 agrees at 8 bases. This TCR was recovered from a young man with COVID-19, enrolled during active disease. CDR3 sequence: CASRYPGGPYNEQFF. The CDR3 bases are TGTGCCAGCAGGTACCCGGGGGGGCCATACAATGAGCAGTTCTTC.